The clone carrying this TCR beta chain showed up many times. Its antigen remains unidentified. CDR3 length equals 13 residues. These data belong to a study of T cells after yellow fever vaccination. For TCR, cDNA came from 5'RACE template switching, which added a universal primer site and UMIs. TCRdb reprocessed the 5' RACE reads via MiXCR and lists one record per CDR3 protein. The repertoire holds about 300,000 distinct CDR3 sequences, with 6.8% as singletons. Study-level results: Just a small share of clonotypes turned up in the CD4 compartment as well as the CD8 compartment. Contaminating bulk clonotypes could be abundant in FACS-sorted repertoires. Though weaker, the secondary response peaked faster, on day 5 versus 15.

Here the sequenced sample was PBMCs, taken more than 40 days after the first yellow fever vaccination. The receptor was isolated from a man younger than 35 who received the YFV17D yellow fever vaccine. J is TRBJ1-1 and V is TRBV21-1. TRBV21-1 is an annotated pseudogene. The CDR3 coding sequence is TGTGCCAGCAGCATTCTTAGGTGGACTGAAGCTTTCTTT. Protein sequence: CASSILRWTEAFF.